This TCR beta chain was recovered during a study of blood T cells in healthy people across ages. This CDR3 comprises 14 residues. Germline V lookup: CDR1 SGHRS, CDR2 YFSETQ. Germline trimming cut 4 bases from V and 9 bases from J; bases unmatched to any gene: 8. As for this clonotype: Its matching antigen is unknown.

Each sample used at least 6 million PBMCs. A J-beta primer mix and a sample-barcoded 5' primer were used in a second PCR of roughly 6 to 12 cycles. Using its own MiXCR run on the 5' RACE reads, TCRdb lists one record per CDR3 protein. The data hold over a million distinct CDR3 sequences, with 55% to 75% observed a single time. General study results and limits: No conclusive comparison of naive versus antigen-experienced cells was possible with unsorted PBMCs.

The TCR originated in a man between 18 and 29 years old in good health. The sample taken for sequencing was blood. The V and J genes are TRBV5-1 and TRBJ2-1; 9 bases align to TRBD2. CDR3 in amino acids: CASSRTGTSIEQFF. The CDR3 coding sequence is TGCGCCAGCAGCCGAACCGGGACTAGCATTGAGCAGTTCTTC.